This T cell receptor beta chain derives from a study of T cell responses to AZD1222 COVID-19 vaccine. The protocol was immunoSEQ multiplex PCR, while the TCRdb copy is restricted to in-frame clones and leaves out a portion. This table has 35,000 to 55,000 clones, around 80% appearing once. Study results and limitations: The study identified only 6 or 7 AZD1222 recipients as seropositive at baseline. Most donors were white British and more were female, and clonal diversity was possibly underestimated. Epitopes outside B.1.351 and B.1.1.7 mutated regions reportedly drew nearly half of spike TCRs.

Turning to this clone: The antigen is unknown.

Germline V gene lookup returns CDR1 LNHDA and CDR2 SQIVND (reference sequence). J was trimmed by 0 bases and V by 6 bases; bases with no gene match: 7. The CDR3 loop spans 15 amino acids. The sample here was peripheral blood, taken 28 days after the second dose of the MenACWY control vaccine. This receptor was obtained from an adult who received the MenACWY meningococcal vaccine as a control. The chain combines TRBV19 with TRBJ1-1, with 7 bases aligning to TRBD1. CDR3 residues: CASSLWTGMNTEAFF. In DNA, the CDR3 is TGTGCCAGTAGCCTTTGGACAGGCATGAACACTGAAGCTTTCTTT. Full variable domain (missing parts from reference TRBV19 and TRBJ1-1): DGGITQSPKYLFRKEGQNVTLSCEQNLNHDAMYWYRQDPGQGLRLIYYSQIVNDFQKGDIAEGYSVSREKKESFPLTVTSAQKNPTAFYLCASSLWTGMNTEAFFGQGTRLTVV.